One sample yielded the 7 T cell receptor beta chains listed below, sequenced in a study of blood T cell repertoires in COVID-19. The method was immunoSEQ multiplex PCR; TCRdb's version includes in-frame clones alone and lacks a portion of them. The data contain about 210,000 clones, around four fifths of them singletons. Sequencing was performed on peripheral blood. All receptors derive from a woman between 50 and 59 years old with acute or convalescent COVID-19.

This sequence joins TRBV18 and TRBJ1-4, with 7 bases aligning to TRBD1. CDR3 length: 19 residues. The V gene end was trimmed by 8 bases and the J gene end by 3 bases; junction bases not matched to a gene: 21. CDR1 KGHSH and CDR2 LQKENI come from the germline V gene. The CDR3 here is CASARLRQGYARANEKLFF. The CDR3 bases are TGTGCCAGCGCACGACTCAGACAGGGATACGCTCGGGCTAATGAAAAACTGTTTTTT.

J is TRBJ2-7 and V is TRBV5-4; D perhaps matches TRBD2 (6 bases). CDR3 length equals 17 residues. V gave up 3 bases and J gave up 0 bases, with 19 bases separating them. Germline V CDR1 and CDR2: SGHNT, YYREEE (reference sequence). The CDR3 DNA follows: TGTGCCAGCAGCTCAGACGGGTGGAGGGGTATCTCCTACGAGCAGTACTTC. It yields the protein CASSSDGWRGISYEQYF.

V is TRBV19 and J is TRBJ2-2; perhaps TRBD2 as D (5 bases). In germline, CDR1 is LNHDA, CDR2 SQIVND (reference sequence). Trimming took 7 bases from V and 4 from J, leaving 13 bases between them. CDR3 size: 14 residues. CDR3 in DNA: TGTGCCAGTACGCGAACCGGAGGCACCGGGGAGCTGTTTTTT. Residues: CASTRTGGTGELFF.

The chain is built from TRBV6-5 and TRBJ2-1; D not resolved. The V gene's germline CDR1 is MNHEY and CDR2 SVGAGI. The CDR3 length is 14 residues. The V and J ends lost 5 bases and 0 bases respectively, with 8 bases between them. CDR3 region: CASSPTSSYNEQFF. For the CDR3, the DNA is TGTGCCAGCAGTCCCACGAGCTCCTACAATGAGCAGTTCTTC.

DNA of the CDR3: TGTGCCAGCAGCCAAGAGGCGGGAGTTGGTTCCTACAATGAGCAGTTCTTC. This gives the protein CASSQEAGVGSYNEQFF. The chain is built from TRBV3-1 (or the pseudogene TRBV3-2) and TRBJ2-1; TRBD2 aligns across 7 bases. Trimming took 0 bases from V and 1 from J; bases not matched to a gene: 6. There are 17 residues in the CDR3. From germline, CDR1 is LGHDT and CDR2 YNNKEL (reference sequence).

The gene calls are TRBV28 and TRBJ1-5; D gene ambiguous. The CDR3 length is 17 residues. V was cut by 3 bases and J by 2 bases, with 17 bases left in between. CDR1 is MDHEN, CDR2 SYDVKM, per germline. CDR3 sequence (DNA): TGTGCCAGCAGTTTGTACCGTGGAGTAGTGGGCAATCAGCCCCAGCATTTT. Translation: CASSLYRGVVGNQPQHF.

This rearrangement joins TRBV7-8 to TRBJ1-5, with 9 bases fitting TRBD1. Germline V CDR1 and CDR2: SGHVS, FQNEAQ. V lost 6 bases, J lost 0 bases, and 9 bases stayed unmatched. CDR3 length: 17 amino acids. CDR3 in DNA: TGTGCCAGCAGATCTACAGGGGGCCCCGATAGCAATCAGCCCCAGCATTTT. The encoded protein is CASRSTGGPDSNQPQHF.